These T cell receptor beta chains were read from a single sample in a study of cytomegalovirus exposure and HLA in healthy donors. Clones were sequenced by immunoSEQ multiplex PCR, and TCRdb holds only the in-frame ones, with some missing. This table holds more than 110,000 clones, around four fifths found once. Sequencing was carried out using PBMCs. The receptors originated from a woman between 25 and 40 years old in good health and CMV-seronegative. Each CDR3 is given with its conserved first and last residue. D genes are given only for firm matches.

v_call	d_call	cdr3_length	j_call	cdr3_aa	cdr3_nt
TRBV27	-	13	TRBJ1-1	CASKGALSTEAFF	TGTGCCAGCAAGGGAGCCTTGAGCACTGAAGCTTTCTTT
TRBV19	-	16	TRBJ1-4	CASSIRARGTNEKLFF	TGTGCCAGTAGTATACGAGCTCGGGGGACTAATGAAAAACTGTTTTTT
TRBV29-1	TRBD1	14	TRBJ1-2	CSVEFRGDYYGYTF	TGCAGCGTTGAGTTCAGGGGGGACTACTATGGCTACACCTTC
TRBV10-1	TRBD1	18	TRBJ1-5	CASAPRDRAIRGNQPQHF	TGCGCCAGCGCACCTCGGGACAGGGCAATTCGGGGCAATCAGCCCCAGCATTTT
TRBV4-2	TRBD2	17	TRBJ2-3	CASSLGGGGLRTDTQYF	TGTGCCAGCAGCCTTGGCGGCGGGGGGCTTCGCACAGATACGCAGTATTTT
TRBV7-2	TRBD1	13	TRBJ1-5	CASSLNRGETQHF	TGTGCCAGCAGCTTAAACAGGGGAGAAACCCAGCATTTT
TRBV19	-	12	TRBJ1-1	CASHRVGTEAFF	TGTGCCAGTCACAGGGTGGGGACTGAAGCTTTCTTT
TRBV11-2	-	15	TRBJ1-1	CASSFSGRGSTEAFF	TGTGCCAGCAGCTTTTCGGGGAGGGGGAGCACTGAAGCTTTCTTT
TRBV2	-	11	TRBJ2-1	CASSTKNEQFF	TGTGCCAGCAGTACAAAAAATGAGCAGTTCTTC
TRBV2	-	14	TRBJ1-4	CASRATQGNEKLFF	TGTGCCAGCAGAGCGACTCAGGGAAATGAAAAACTGTTTTTT
TRBV27	-	14	TRBJ2-1	CASSLGSAARWQFF	TGTGCCAGCAGTTTAGGGAGTGCTGCACGGTGGCAGTTCTTC
TRBV5-6	TRBD1	16	TRBJ1-1	CASSLPGQYMNTEAFF	TGTGCCAGCAGCTTACCGGGACAGTACATGAACACTGAAGCTTTCTTT
TRBV25-1	TRBD2	16	TRBJ2-7	CASSEYMPKTSDEQYF	TGTGCCAGCAGTGAATATATGCCCAAAACTAGCGACGAGCAGTACTTC
TRBV29-1	-	14	TRBJ1-3	CSVRGGGPGNTIYF	TGCAGCGTCCGGGGCGGGGGGCCTGGAAACACCATATATTTT
TRBV19	TRBD2	16	TRBJ2-1	CASSQRLAATYNEQFF	TGTGCCAGTAGTCAAAGACTAGCGGCAACCTACAATGAGCAGTTCTTC
TRBV19	TRBD1	15	TRBJ2-1	CASSRRGQEYNEQFF	TGTGCCAGTAGCAGGAGGGGACAGGAGTATAATGAGCAGTTCTTC
TRBV10-3	TRBD1	14	TRBJ2-7	CAISEGAGGYEQYF	TGTGCCATCAGTGAGGGGGCAGGGGGCTACGAGCAGTACTTC
TRBV5-1	-	16	TRBJ2-2	CASSLVQGRNTGELFF	TGCGCCAGCAGCTTGGTGCAGGGGAGGAACACCGGGGAGCTGTTTTTT
TRBV7-9	TRBD1	16	TRBJ2-7	CASSPLPRDRAYEQYF	TGTGCCAGCAGCCCACTTCCCCGGGACAGGGCATACGAGCAGTACTTC
TRBV10-1	-	14	TRBJ2-3	CASSEQAGPDTQYF	TGCGCCAGCAGTGAGCAGGCGGGCCCAGATACGCAGTATTTT
TRBV4-2	TRBD2	17	TRBJ2-2	CASSQDTSGANTGELFF	TGTGCCAGCAGCCAAGATACTAGCGGGGCGAACACCGGGGAGCTGTTTTTT
TRBV15	-	15	TRBJ1-5	CATSRDPGSHQPQHF	TGTGCCACCAGCAGAGATCCGGGATCCCATCAGCCCCAGCATTTT
TRBV28	-	15	TRBJ1-1	CASSPTPGVGTEAFF	TGTGCCAGCAGCCCTACCCCCGGGGTGGGGACTGAAGCTTTCTTT
TRBV13	TRBD1	15	TRBJ1-6	CASSLTGRGNSPLHF	TGTGCCAGCAGTTTGACAGGGCGGGGTAATTCACCCCTCCACTTT
TRBV6-5	TRBD2	14	TRBJ2-1	CASSGTSGGGEQFF	TGTGCCAGCAGTGGGACTAGCGGGGGCGGTGAGCAGTTCTTC
TRBV6-1	-	13	TRBJ1-4	CASIKGGWEKLFF	TGTGCCAGCATCAAGGGGGGGTGGGAAAAACTGTTTTTT
TRBV28	-	13	TRBJ1-2	CASTLPRDYGYTF	TGTGCCAGCACCCTACCCCGTGACTATGGCTACACCTTC
TRBV10-3	-	16	TRBJ1-2	CAISDLVDTPRSGYTF	TGTGCCATCAGTGATCTCGTAGACACCCCACGTAGTGGCTACACCTTC
TRBV11-2	-	15	TRBJ1-4	CASSLTGLVNEKLFF	TGTGCCAGCAGCCTAACCGGACTAGTTAATGAAAAACTGTTTTTT
TRBV19	TRBD1	15	TRBJ1-5	CASRPGQGADQPQHF	TGTGCCAGTAGACCGGGACAGGGGGCTGATCAGCCCCAGCATTTT
TRBV2	TRBD2	14	TRBJ2-5	CASNQRGAVETQYF	TGTGCCAGCAACCAGCGGGGGGCCGTTGAGACCCAGTACTTC
TRBV19	-	16	TRBJ1-1	CASSILTGQMNTEAFF	TGTGCCAGTAGTATACTGACAGGCCAAATGAACACTGAAGCTTTCTTT
TRBV27	-	13	TRBJ1-6	CASSFIYNSPLHF	TGTGCCAGCAGTTTTATCTATAATTCACCCCTCCACTTT
TRBV7-2	TRBD1	15	TRBJ1-2	CASSLAGTGVGGYTF	TGTGCCAGCAGCTTAGCCGGGACAGGGGTTGGAGGCTACACCTTC
TRBV28	TRBD2	16	TRBJ2-1	CASSLRFGGVGGEQFF	TGTGCCAGCAGCCTAAGGTTCGGGGGGGTTGGCGGTGAGCAGTTCTTC
TRBV18	TRBD1	20	TRBJ1-6	CASSPRWPGTGNLGNSPLHF	TGTGCCAGCTCACCCCGCTGGCCCGGGACAGGGAATCTCGGTAATTCACCCCTCCACTTT
TRBV12-5	TRBD1	14	TRBJ1-5	CASGLGQGMQPQHF	TGTGCTAGTGGTCTGGGACAGGGGATGCAGCCCCAGCATTTT
TRBV25-1	TRBD1	15	TRBJ2-1	CASSEGQGVSNEQFF	TGTGCCAGCAGTGAAGGGCAGGGGGTATCCAATGAGCAGTTCTTC
TRBV19	-	11	TRBJ1-1	CASSRVGEAFF	TGTGCCAGTAGTCGGGTCGGTGAAGCTTTCTTT
TRBV5-8	-	13	TRBJ1-1	CASSYGADLEAFF	TGTGCCAGCAGCTATGGAGCAGATCTTGAAGCTTTCTTT
TRBV6-1	TRBD1	14	TRBJ2-3	CASSEWQGDDTQYF	TGTGCCAGCAGTGAATGGCAGGGGGATGATACGCAGTATTTT
TRBV6-6	TRBD1	15	TRBJ2-7	CASASQRTGFYEQYF	TGTGCCAGCGCCTCACAGAGGACAGGCTTCTACGAGCAGTACTTC
TRBV2	-	12	TRBJ1-1	CASYQGGTEAFF	TGTGCCAGCTATCAGGGAGGGACTGAAGCTTTCTTT
TRBV29-1	TRBD2	16	TRBJ2-2	CSVVAGEGINTGELFF	TGCAGCGTTGTCGCGGGGGAGGGAATTAACACCGGGGAGCTGTTTTTT
TRBV5-1	TRBD1	16	TRBJ2-2	CASSSGTGVYTGELFF	TGCGCCAGCAGCTCGGGGACAGGGGTTTACACCGGGGAGCTGTTTTTT
TRBV7-9	-	14	TRBJ2-5	CASSLGGREETQYF	TGTGCCAGCAGCTTAGGGGGCAGAGAAGAGACCCAGTACTTC
TRBV5-1	-	13	TRBJ1-1	CASREPPNTEAFF	TGCGCCAGCCGGGAACCCCCGAACACTGAAGCTTTCTTT
TRBV2	-	14	TRBJ2-3	CASSLGHRADTQYF	TGTGCCAGCAGTCTGGGGCACCGGGCAGATACGCAGTATTTT
TRBV7-2	-	12	TRBJ1-1	CASSLGVLEAFF	TGTGCCAGCAGCTTAGGGGTCCTAGAGGCTTTCTTT
TRBV15	-	16	TRBJ2-3	CATSRDGASATDTQYF	TGTGCCACCAGCAGAGATGGGGCTAGCGCAACAGATACGCAGTATTTT
TRBV20-1	TRBD1	11	TRBJ1-2	CSADRVGGHTF	TGCAGTGCTGACAGGGTTGGAGGCCACACCTTC